This T cell receptor (beta chain) was captured in a study of blood T cell repertoires in COVID-19. Study as a whole: Spain, Italy and the United States supplied samples that represented acute and convalescent COVID-19. In each case, the material was cDNA or gDNA derived from T cells, B-cell-depleted T cells, or PBMCs.

In the authors' workflow: For nucleated cells, counts were estimated from reference gene primer amplification. TCRdb's copy holds only in-frame clones and misses some; the assay was immunoSEQ multiplex PCR. That table gives V, J and clone size, and the DNA gave D and trimming. Here the sample spans 100,000 to 150,000 clones, roughly 88% being singletons. This CDR3 comprises 14 residues. The ends lost 2 bases at V and 3 bases at J; junction bases unmatched: 4. Per the germline V gene, CDR1 is SGHRS and CDR2 is YFSETQ. The source material was peripheral blood. The clonotype comes from a human donor in a cohort sampled during active COVID-19. V usage is TRBV5-1 and J usage is TRBJ1-1; 7 nucleotides align to TRBD1. The CDR3 is CASSFGDRDTEAFF. CDR3 DNA: TGCGCCAGCAGCTTTGGGGACAGAGACACTGAAGCTTTCTTT.